This T cell receptor beta chain was recorded in a study of blood T cell repertoires in COVID-19. Across the study: Italy, Spain and the United States were the sources of the convalescent and acute COVID-19 samples.

The CDR3 runs 14 residues. Trimming removed 0 bases from V and 10 bases from J; junction bases left unmatched: 1. Per the germline V gene, CDR1 is SGHRS and CDR2 is YFSETQ. In the source study's methods: Amplification from reference gene primers served as the basis for estimated nucleated cell counts. Profiling relied on immunoSEQ multiplex PCR, and the TCRdb table lists in-frame clones only, not all of them. The V and J calls and the clone size are those of that table, but D and trimming were determined from the DNA. The data hold 170,000 or so clones, with approximately 87% observed a single time. The sample comprised peripheral blood. This chain uses TRBV5-1 with TRBJ2-1; 13 nucleotides line up with TRBD2. The sequence was collected from a woman aged 18-29 years who had recovered from COVID-19. The CDR3 DNA follows: TGCGCCAGCAGCTTGGCGGGACTAGCGGGGGAGCAGTTCTTC. Translation gives CASSLAGLAGEQFF.